This entry lists 14 T cell receptor beta chains sequenced from one sample in a study of control samples from healthy donors and cancer patients. Assay used: immunoSEQ multiplex PCR; TCRdb lists only in-frame clones, some missing. The repertoire holds some 77,000 clones, with about 88% as singletons. Sequencing used blood. The receptors here all came from an older woman in good health.

This sequence joins TRBV11-3 and TRBJ1-5; 7 nucleotides match TRBD1. From germline, CDR1 is SGHNT and CDR2 YENEEA. The CDR3 runs 13 residues. V was pared by 4 bases and J by 5 bases, with 2 bases of the junction left unmatched. CDR3 bases: TGTGCCAGCAGCTACAGGGGAGATCAGCCCCAGCATTTT. Translating it yields CASSYRGDQPQHF.

The J gene is TRBJ1-4, the V gene TRBV18, with 7 nucleotides matching TRBD1. This CDR3 has 15 residues. In germline, CDR1 is KGHSH, CDR2 LQKENI. V lost 4 bases, J lost 7 bases, and 9 bases stayed unmatched. CDR3 coding DNA: TGTGCCAGCTCACGAGGGACGAAGGGGGCTGAAAAACTGTTTTTT. Protein product: CASSRGTKGAEKLFF.

V is TRBV9 and J is TRBJ2-3; D call uncertain. V lost 0 bases to trimming and J lost 2 bases, with 10 bases between them. The CDR3 consists of 15 residues. The germline V gene encodes CDR1 SGDLS and CDR2 YYNGEE. The CDR3 DNA reads TGTGCCAGCAGCGTAGCTCCAGCTAACACAGATACGCAGTATTTT. It translates to CASSVAPANTDTQYF.

The chain employs TRBV5-1 and TRBJ1-1; TRBD1 matches at 7 bases. The J segment lost 2 bases and the V segment lost 4 bases, leaving 5 bases of the junction unmatched. Germline CDR1 reads SGHRS; CDR2 reads YFSETQ. The CDR3 has 14 amino acids. The CDR3 DNA follows: TGCGCCAGCAGCCAAGGACAGGCTAACACTGAAGCTTTCTTT. Protein: CASSQGQANTEAFF.

This chain uses TRBV3-1 (or the pseudogene TRBV3-2) with TRBJ1-1; no firm D call. Germline CDR1 LGHDT, CDR2 YNNKEL (reference sequence). The CDR3 runs 16 residues. The V end was cut by 0 bases, the J end by 0 bases, with 11 bases between. The CDR3 loop reads CASSQDVRQLNTEAFF. The CDR3 nucleotides are TGTGCCAGCAGCCAAGATGTAAGGCAGCTGAACACTGAAGCTTTCTTT.

Here the CDR3 DNA reads TGTGCCAGCAGCAAAGGGACTAATGTCATTCAGTACTTC. This translates into CASSKGTNVIQYF. This chain joins TRBV7-2 and TRBJ2-4, with 7 bases identical to TRBD2. Unmatched junction bases numbered 7, after V lost 5 bases and J lost 9 bases. Germline V lookup: CDR1 SGHTA, CDR2 FQGNSA. The CDR3 contains 13 residues.

V is TRBV5-6 and J is TRBJ2-5; TRBD1 matches 8 bases. The germline V gene encodes CDR1 SGHDT and CDR2 YYEEEE. Trimming cost V 1 base and J 7 bases; bases outside gene matches: 6. This CDR3 region has 14 residues. The CDR3 protein is CASSLLGQGGTQYF. CDR3 DNA: TGTGCCAGCAGCTTGTTAGGACAGGGAGGGACCCAGTACTTC.

The CDR3 DNA is TGTGCCAGCAGTGACTCGGGCAAGGTAGGGACCCATGGGCAGTTCTTC. It codes for CASSDSGKVGTHGQFF. The chain employs TRBV6-4 and TRBJ2-1; either TRBD1 or TRBD2 may supply D (5 bases each). Germline CDR1 is MRHNA and CDR2 is SNTAGT. The CDR3 spans 16 residues. The V end lost 0 bases, the J end lost 12 bases, and 21 bases lay between the germline ends.

In this sample, this clone turned up many times. In the same sample, other DNA sequences code for this CDR3. V and J are TRBV7-2 and TRBJ2-1, with 9 positions matching TRBD2. After removal of 1 base from V and 4 bases from J, the junction contained 2 bases not matched to a gene. This CDR3 has 15 amino acids. Germline V gene data show CDR1 as SGHTA and CDR2 as FQGNSA. CDR3 DNA: TGTGCCAGCAGCTTAGGAACTAGCGGGTACAATGAGCAGTTCTTC. It specifies CASSLGTSGYNEQFF. Using reference TRBV7-2 and TRBJ2-1 for the parts outside the CDR3, the full variable domain is GAGVSQSPSNKVTEKGKDVELRCDPISGHTALYWYRQSLGQGLEFLIYFQGNSAPDKSGLPSDRFSAERTGGSVSTLTIQRTQQEDSAVYLCASSLGTSGYNEQFFGPGTRLTVL.

The V and J genes are TRBV4-1 and TRBJ1-5; TRBD1 might be the D (5 bases). The V and J ends lost 4 bases and 2 bases respectively, with 12 bases between them. Germline V CDR1 and CDR2: MGHRA, YSYEKL. The CDR3 totals 15 residues. The CDR3 reads CASSRSDTGNQPQHF. For the CDR3, the DNA is TGCGCCAGCAGCCGCTCGGACACGGGCAATCAGCCCCAGCATTTT.

The chain employs TRBV7-9 and TRBJ2-1; 9 bases map to TRBD1. The V gene end was trimmed by 5 bases and the J gene end by 7 bases; junction bases not matched to a gene: 6. Germline CDR1 is SEHNR and CDR2 is FQNEAQ (reference sequence). CDR3 length: 14 residues. CDR3 bases: TGTGCCAGCAGCACCGGACAGGGGAATAATGAGCAGTTCTTC. This codes for CASSTGQGNNEQFF.

This chain uses TRBV5-4 with TRBJ1-2; no reliable D call. This CDR3 is built from 13 residues. The germline gives CDR1 SGHNT, CDR2 YYREEE (reference sequence). The V end lost 4 bases, the J end lost 7 bases, and 14 bases lay between the germline ends. CDR3 sequence: CASSPEKSGGYTF. The CDR3 nucleotides are TGTGCCAGCAGCCCAGAGAAATCCGGTGGCTACACCTTC.

This clone has only a few counts. The chain employs TRBV6-4 and TRBJ2-3; 11 bases match TRBD2. V was clipped by 3 bases and J by 2 bases; unmatched bases: 1. This CDR3 region has 15 residues. Germline-derived CDR1 and CDR2 are MRHNA and SNTAGT. The CDR3 reads CASSELAGATDTQYF. The CDR3 nucleotides are TGTGCCAGCAGTGAACTAGCGGGAGCCACAGATACGCAGTATTTT.

This clone has just one count. CDR3 nucleotide sequence: TGTGCCAGCAGTTTGGGGCTAGCGGGAGTAATGCGTACGCAGTATTTT. Its translation: CASSLGLAGVMRTQYF. The rearrangement joins TRBV27 to TRBJ2-3, with 10 bases aligning to TRBD2. The CDR3 is 16 residues long. V dropped 3 bases and J dropped 8; count of bases not matched to a gene: 11. Germline values: CDR1 MNHEY, CDR2 SMNVEV (reference sequence).